The sequence of this T cell receptor beta chain was determined in a study of cytomegalovirus exposure and HLA in healthy donors. Study-level results: Most TCR sequences proved rare, with some public TCRs found in many donors. Equally common other TCR beta chains were less clonally expanded than HLA-associated ones, a later analysis found.

A remark on this clone: Its antigen is still unknown.

The primer mix had 60 Vbeta and 13 Jbeta primers. Clones were sequenced by immunoSEQ multiplex PCR, and TCRdb holds only the in-frame ones, with some missing. The listing records about 51,000 clones. This cohort consisted of healthy bone marrow donors. The V and J ends lost 6 bases and 10 bases, in that order; junction bases with no gene match: 5. This CDR3 spans 12 amino acids. Germline values: CDR1 LNHDA, CDR2 SQIVND (reference sequence). The chain employs TRBV19 and TRBJ2-4; TRBD2 matches 8 bases. This TCR was sampled from a man aged 35-49 years in good health and CMV-seropositive. The specimen was PBMCs. CDR3 nucleotide sequence: TGTGCCAGTAGCCCGGGAGGGGGGATTCAGTACTTC. Translated, it gives CASSPGGGIQYF. Together with reference TRBV19 and TRBJ2-4, the CDR3 gives the full variable domain: DGGITQSPKYLFRKEGQNVTLSCEQNLNHDAMYWYRQDPGQGLRLIYYSQIVNDFQKGDIAEGYSVSREKKESFPLTVTSAQKNPTAFYLCASSPGGGIQYFGAGTRLSVL.